These 10 T cell receptor beta chains were sequenced from one sample in a study of blood T cell repertoires in COVID-19. The assay was immunoSEQ multiplex PCR, and TCRdb's table has in-frame clones only and misses some. The sample includes around 180,000 clones, 70% to 90% of them seen just once. The sample comprised peripheral blood. The origin of the receptors is a woman aged 25 to 39 with active or convalescent COVID-19.

This chain connects TRBV11-3 to TRBJ1-1, with TRBD1 identical over 10 bases. There are 16 residues in the CDR3. CDR1 and CDR2 (germline): SGHNT, YENEEA. V shed 6 bases and J 5 bases; nucleotides not matched to a gene: 12. In nucleotides, the CDR3 is TGTGCCAGCAGGCCCGCCCGGACAGGGGGGAGGACTGAAGCTTTCTTT. The encoded protein is CASRPARTGGRTEAFF.

This clone has more than one count but fewer than ten. The chain carries TRBV28 and TRBJ1-5, with 7 bases matching TRBD1. The V gene end was trimmed by 3 bases and the J gene end by 3 bases; junction bases not matched to a gene: 5. The CDR3 loop spans 15 amino acids. The germline V gene encodes CDR1 MDHEN and CDR2 SYDVKM. The CDR3 DNA is TGTGCCAGCAGTTTGTCCGACAGGGTCAATCAGCCCCAGCATTTT. This translates into CASSLSDRVNQPQHF.

This sequence joins TRBV12-3 or TRBV12-4 and TRBJ1-2; D not resolved. Trimming pared 11 bases from V and 4 bases from J, leaving 14 bases between. This CDR3 has 12 residues. CDR3 sequence reads: CAPSPRGYGYTF. CDR3 coding DNA: TGTGCCCCCAGCCCCCGGGGCTATGGCTACACCTTC.

The rearrangement uses TRBV9 and TRBJ2-3, with 7 bases fitting TRBD1. Germline V gene sequence: CDR1 SGDLS, CDR2 YYNGEE. This CDR3 contains 14 residues. J gave up 0 bases and V 3 bases, and 1 base lay outside the gene matches. The CDR3 sequence is CASSGDSSTDTQYF. CDR3 DNA sequence: TGTGCCAGCAGCGGGGACAGCAGCACAGATACGCAGTATTTT.

The genes are TRBV10-1 and TRBJ1-3; no definite D call. V lost 6 bases and J lost 3, with 6 bases in between. Germline assignment: CDR1 WNHNN and CDR2 SYGVQD (reference sequence). The CDR3 loop spans 12 amino acids. The CDR3 reads CASRCHGNTIYF. DNA of the CDR3: TGCGCCAGCAGATGTCATGGAAACACCATATATTTT.

This clone has at least ten counts. The genes are TRBV27 and TRBJ2-7; 8 nucleotides line up with TRBD1. With V trimmed by 5 bases and J by 0 bases, 3 bases remained unmatched. The CDR3 totals 14 residues. Germline V gene sequence: CDR1 MNHEY, CDR2 SMNVEV (reference sequence). CDR3 sequence reads: CASSGQGSSYEQYF. In DNA, the CDR3 is TGTGCCAGCAGTGGACAGGGAAGCTCCTACGAGCAGTACTTC.

The chain joins TRBV6-5 to TRBJ1-5; a possible D gene is TRBD1 (6 bases). This CDR3 has 15 amino acids. V was shortened by 5 bases and J by 2 bases, with 13 bases between the two germline ends. Germline V gene data show CDR1 as MNHEY and CDR2 as SVGAGI. CDR3 nucleotides: TGTGCCAGCAGTCTCAGGGGATCCGGCAATCAGCCCCAGCATTTT. The encoded protein is CASSLRGSGNQPQHF.

The chain carries TRBV30 and TRBJ1-2; tentatively, D is TRBD1 (5 bases). The CDR3 is 11 amino acids. V lost 3 bases and J lost 6, with 8 bases in between. CDR1 and CDR2 from the germline V gene are GTSNPN and SVGIG (reference sequence). The CDR3 reads CAWSSGHGYTF. As DNA, the CDR3 is TGTGCCTGGAGCTCAGGGCATGGCTACACCTTC.

This sequence joins TRBV18 and TRBJ1-4; D is unclear. Trimming shortened V by 2 bases and J by 7 bases, and 11 bases separated the two germline ends. This CDR3 is 14 amino acids long. The germline V gene has CDR1 KGHSH and CDR2 LQKENI. CDR3 nucleotide sequence: TGTGCCAGCTCACCAGAGGGATGGAGTGAAAAACTGTTTTTT. Its protein is CASSPEGWSEKLFF. Together with reference TRBV18 and TRBJ1-4, the CDR3 gives the full variable domain: NAGVMQNPRHLVRRRGQEARLRCSPMKGHSHVYWYRQLPEEGLKFMVYLQKENIIDESGMPKERFSAEFPKEGPSILRIQQVVRGDSAAYFCASSPEGWSEKLFFGSGTQLSVL.

The chain uses TRBV28 and TRBJ1-1; possibly TRBD1 for D (5 bases). Germline-derived CDR1 and CDR2 are MDHEN and SYDVKM. The CDR3 contains 14 residues. Trimming removed 6 bases at V and 0 bases at J, with 11 bases between. The CDR3 is CASSRGGLNTEAFF. The CDR3 DNA sequence: TGTGCCAGCAGCCGGGGGGGTCTGAACACTGAAGCTTTCTTT.